This entry concerns a single TCR beta chain. This entry belongs to a study of patients and donors after allogeneic stem cell transplantation. TCRdb ran MiXCR on the RT-PCR reads and lists one entry per CDR3 protein. The data hold 410,000 or so distinct CDR3 sequences, with 16% observed a single time. The V segment lost 3 bases and the J segment 0 bases; nucleotides outside the gene matches: 9. Germline V gene sequence: CDR1 SGHTS, CDR2 YDEGEE. This CDR3 spans 17 amino acids. The specimen sequenced was blood, either unsorted or a sorted T cell fraction (not recorded which). The rearrangement links TRBV5-8 to TRBJ2-1; the match to TRBD2 covers 7 bases. The TCR comes from a human donor who was either an allogeneic HSCT recipient or a stem cell or donor lymphocyte infusion donor (not recorded which). It is not recorded whose cells these are; they may come from a transplant donor. The CDR3 nucleotides are TGTGCCAGCAGCTCCCCCGTGGCGGGGGTCTCCTACAATGAGCAGTTCTTC. This gives the protein CASSSPVAGVSYNEQFF.